This passage covers 30 T cell receptor beta chains from one sample sequenced in a study of T cells and copy number aberrations in small-cell lung cancer. TCRdb keeps only in-frame clones here, not all; method: immunoSEQ multiplex PCR. This sample has about 2,500 clones, with roughly 80% found just once. The specimen was normal tissue next to the tumor. These TCRs come from a man aged 60 to 69 with small cell lung cancer.

A few counts support this clone. The chain carries TRBV18 and TRBJ1-6; 9 bases align to TRBD1. Germline V lookup: CDR1 KGHSH, CDR2 LQKENI. V shed 2 bases, J shed 7 bases, and the junction held 6 bases outside the gene matches. This CDR3 has 16 amino acids. The DNA of the CDR3 is TGTGCCAGCTCACCAAGTGGGACAGGGACCAATTCACCCCTCCACTTT. Protein product: CASSPSGTGTNSPLHF.

The chain carries TRBV10-1 and TRBJ1-5, with 7 bases lining up with TRBD1. The CDR3 is 13 residues long. V was pared by 5 bases and J by 4 bases, with 2 bases of the junction left unmatched. The germline V gene has CDR1 WNHNN and CDR2 SYGVQD (reference sequence). The CDR3 reads CASSRDRNQPQHF. The CDR3 bases are TGCGCCAGCAGTCGGGACAGAAATCAGCCCCAGCATTTT.

This clone was seen only a few times. This chain links TRBV2 with TRBJ1-4, with D maybe TRBD1 (5 bases). Trimming pared 6 bases from V and 8 bases from J, leaving 16 bases between. Germline assignment: CDR1 SNHLY and CDR2 FYNNEI. This CDR3 comprises 14 residues. CDR3 DNA sequence: TGTGCCAGCAGAGCCGCGGGGGGTAGCGAAAAACTGTTTTTT. It codes for CASRAAGGSEKLFF. The full variable domain, its missing parts supplied by reference TRBV2 and TRBJ1-4, is EPEVTQTPSHQVTQMGQEVILRCVPISNHLYFYWYRQILGQKVEFLVSFYNNEISEKSEIFDDQFSVERPDGSNFTLKIRSTKLEDSAMYFCASRAAGGSEKLFFGSGTQLSVL.

In regard to this clone: Relative to the germline gene, one junction end is altered; a read error may explain this. Other DNA sequences within the sample encode an identical CDR3. V usage is TRBV5-1 and J usage is TRBJ1-5; the D is unclear. The germline V gene encodes CDR1 SGHRS and CDR2 YFSETQ. The CDR3 length is 11 residues. CDR3 in DNA: TGCGCTAGCAGCCAACATCAGCCCCAGCATTTT. Protein: CASSQHQPQHF.

This clone was seen once. The chain joins TRBV9 to TRBJ2-7, with D perhaps TRBD1 or TRBD2 (7 bases each). Germline V gene data show CDR1 as SGDLS and CDR2 as YYNGEE. Trimming pared 4 bases from V and 2 bases from J, leaving 19 bases between. The CDR3 spans 16 residues. The CDR3 sequence: CASSLGRGRSPYEQYF. As DNA, the CDR3 is TGTGCCAGCAGCCTGGGGAGGGGGCGCAGCCCCTACGAGCAGTACTTC.

V and J are TRBV4-1 and TRBJ1-4, with TRBD1 matching 7 bases. Trimming at V came to 1 base and at J to 0 bases, leaving 5 bases not matched to a gene. The CDR3 runs to 17 residues. Germline CDR1 reads MGHRA; CDR2 reads YSYEKL. The CDR3, as DNA: TGCGCCAGCAGCCAAGCCCGGGACAGCTCAACTAATGAAAAACTGTTTTTT. Amino acids: CASSQARDSSTNEKLFF.

On this clone itself: This could be a read error, since a much larger clone is one nucleotide away. The genes are TRBV2 and TRBJ2-5; 10 bases map to TRBD2. The CDR3 extends over 14 amino acids. CDR1 is SNHLY and CDR2 is FYNNEI in the germline V gene. CDR3 sequence: CTSRSGRAVETQYF. In DNA, the CDR3 is TGTACCAGCAGAAGCGGGAGGGCCGTAGAGACCCAGTACTTC.

The rearrangement joins TRBV4-1 to TRBJ2-7; tentatively, D is TRBD1 or TRBD2 (5 bases each). Trimming left V 6 bases short and J 2 bases short, with 17 bases between. CDR1 is MGHRA and CDR2 is YSYEKL in the germline V gene. This CDR3 spans 15 amino acids. CDR3 in amino acids: CASSQTSEGPYEQYF. The CDR3 nucleotides read TGCGCCAGCAGTCAAACTAGTGAGGGGCCCTACGAGCAGTACTTC.

This clone was detected once. The genes are TRBV30 and TRBJ1-3; D is unresolved. CDR3 size: 15 residues. V was shortened by 2 bases and J by 0 bases, with 11 bases between the two germline ends. Germline CDR1 is GTSNPN and CDR2 is SVGIG (reference sequence). The CDR3 here is CAWSRLGPSGNTIYF. The CDR3 coding sequence is TGTGCCTGGAGTCGACTAGGGCCCTCTGGAAACACCATATATTTT. Combining the CDR3 with reference TRBV30 and TRBJ1-3 gives the whole variable domain SQTIHQWPATLVQPVGSPLSLECTVEGTSNPNLYWYRQAAGRGLQLLFYSVGIGQISSEVPQNLSASRPQDRQFILSSKKLLLSDSGFYLCAWSRLGPSGNTIYFGEGSWLTVV.

V is TRBV28 and J is TRBJ1-3, with 10 positions matching TRBD1. CDR1 MDHEN and CDR2 SYDVKM come from the germline V gene. The CDR3 has 15 residues. V dropped 4 bases and J dropped 2; count of bases not matched to a gene: 2. CDR3 in amino acids: CASSSGTGAGNTIYF. The CDR3 nucleotides read TGTGCCAGCAGTTCCGGGACAGGGGCTGGAAACACCATATATTTT.

The chain combines TRBV30 with TRBJ2-3, with 7 bases identical to TRBD1. The junction had 11 bases not matched to a gene; V was cut back by 5 bases and J by 6 bases. This CDR3 comprises 14 residues. CDR1 is GTSNPN and CDR2 is SVGIG in the germline V gene (reference sequence). CDR3 nucleotide sequence: TGTGCCTGGTCGTCGGGACAGCGAGGGGATACGCAGTATTTT. Translated: CAWSSGQRGDTQYF.

The chain is built from TRBV5-1 and TRBJ2-1; D may be TRBD1 (6 bases). The germline V gene encodes CDR1 SGHRS and CDR2 YFSETQ. The CDR3 is 13 amino acids. Deletions cut 0 bases from V and 9 bases from J, with 10 bases between. CDR3 DNA: TGCGCCAGCAGCTTGGGAGAAGGGGGTGAGCAGTTCTTC. It codes for CASSLGEGGEQFF.

V is TRBV12-5 and J is TRBJ1-6; D might be TRBD1 (5 bases). The CDR3 spans 15 residues. V shed 7 bases and J shed 9 bases, with 19 bases lying between them. The germline V gene has CDR1 LGHNT and CDR2 FRNRAP. The CDR3: CASAPPAGLGSPLHF. The CDR3, as DNA: TGTGCTAGTGCTCCCCCGGCAGGGTTGGGTTCACCCCTCCACTTT. Variable domain in full (rest from reference TRBV12-5 and TRBJ1-6): DARVTQTPRHKVTEMGQEVTMRCQPILGHNTVFWYRQTMMQGLELLAYFRNRAPLDDSGMPKDRFSAEMPDATLATLKIQPSEPRDSAVYFCASAPPAGLGSPLHFGNGTRLTVT.

The chain joins TRBV7-9 to TRBJ1-5; tentatively, D is TRBD1 (6 bases). Trimming took 1 base from V and 11 from J, leaving 12 bases between them. The CDR3 has 13 residues. Germline V gives CDR1 SEHNR, CDR2 FQNEAQ (reference sequence). This CDR3 reads CASSLGEQGTQHF. CDR3 coding DNA: TGTGCCAGCAGCTTAGGGGAACAGGGAACCCAGCATTTT.

In nucleotides, the CDR3 is TGTGCCACCAGCATCTCACAGGGGAACACTGAAGCTTTCTTT. It specifies CATSISQGNTEAFF. The V call is TRBV15, the J call TRBJ1-1; D possibly corresponds to TRBD1 (6 bases). V was clipped by 4 bases and J by 1 base, with 10 bases between them. This CDR3 spans 14 amino acids. Per the germline V gene, CDR1 is LNHNV and CDR2 is YYDKDF (reference sequence).

The chain has TRBV6-6 and TRBJ2-1; 11 bases line up with TRBD2. J gave up 8 bases and V 5 bases, and 11 bases lay outside the gene matches. The length of the CDR3 is 16 residues. Germline values: CDR1 MNHNY, CDR2 SVGAGI (reference sequence). The CDR3 loop reads CASSPQGSGRADEQFF. CDR3 sequence (DNA): TGTGCCAGCAGTCCCCAAGGTAGCGGGAGGGCCGATGAGCAGTTCTTC.

This chain uses TRBV19 with TRBJ1-1, with D maybe TRBD1 (6 bases). Germline lookup yields CDR1 LNHDA and CDR2 SQIVND (reference sequence). The V end lost 1 base, the J end lost 3 bases, and 9 bases lay between the germline ends. This CDR3 is built from 14 residues. CDR3: CASSIVQGYTEAFF. The CDR3 DNA follows: TGTGCCAGTAGTATAGTACAGGGATACACTGAAGCTTTCTTT.

This clone was counted once. V is TRBV7-9 and J is TRBJ2-7, with a tentative D call TRBD1 (6 bases). This CDR3 has 14 amino acids. CDR1 and CDR2 (germline): SEHNR, FQNEAQ (reference sequence). V was clipped by 5 bases and J by 2 bases, with 13 bases between them. The CDR3 DNA sequence: TGTGCCAGCAGCCCGCCGACAGGCACCTACGAGCAGTACTTC. It codes for CASSPPTGTYEQYF. Full variable domain (outside the CDR3, taken from reference TRBV7-9 and TRBJ2-7): DTGVSQNPRHKITKRGQNVTFRCDPISEHNRLYWYRQTLGQGPEFLTYFQNEAQLEKSRLLSDRFSAERPKGSFSTLEIQRTEQGDSAMYLCASSPPTGTYEQYFGPGTRLTVT.

In this sample, this clone turned up once. The chain carries TRBV7-2 and TRBJ2-7; the D is unclear. Deletions cut 5 bases from V and 5 bases from J, with 13 bases between. The CDR3 is made up of 13 amino acids. Germline values: CDR1 SGHTA, CDR2 FQGNSA. In DNA form, the CDR3 reads TGTGCCAGCAGCCCCTACTTAACGAACGAGCAGTACTTC. Protein: CASSPYLTNEQYF.

The chain combines TRBV5-4 with TRBJ2-5; D is uncertain. The germline gives CDR1 SGHNT, CDR2 YYREEE (reference sequence). Trimming took off 0 bases at V and 4 bases at J, with 13 bases between the two ends. The CDR3 covers 15 residues. The DNA for the CDR3 is TGTGCCAGCAGCTTGGGGAGTCTCCCTCGAGAGACCCAGTACTTC. Translated: CASSLGSLPRETQYF.

This clone has only one observation. The CDR3 sequence: CASSFAYWMKQFF. DNA of the CDR3: TGTGCCAGCAGCTTTGCCTATTGGATGAAGCAGTTCTTC. The rearrangement links TRBV7-6 to TRBJ2-1; no clear D gene. The CDR3 runs 13 residues. The V end lost 3 bases, the J end lost 11 bases, and 14 bases lay between the germline ends. Per the germline V gene, CDR1 is SGHVS and CDR2 is FNYEAQ.

The chain recombines TRBV20-1 with TRBJ2-5; D ambiguous. There are 11 residues in the CDR3. Germline lookup yields CDR1 DFQATT and CDR2 SNEGSKA (reference sequence). V dropped 6 bases and J dropped 5 bases, with 10 bases sitting between them. CDR3 nucleotide sequence: TGCAGTGCCCTCGATCGGGAGACCCAGTACTTC. Translating gives CSALDRETQYF.

This rearrangement joins TRBV7-3 to TRBJ2-1; 11 nucleotides agree with TRBD2. Trimming removed 1 base from V and 7 bases from J; junction bases left unmatched: 9. Germline V gene lookup returns CDR1 SGHTA and CDR2 FQGTGA. This CDR3 region has 17 residues. The CDR3 region has the DNA TGTGCCAGCAGCTTAAGGCCTAGCGGGGGGCAAGGGAATGAGCAGTTCTTC. Protein product: CASSLRPSGGQGNEQFF.

The chain recombines TRBV7-8 with TRBJ2-5, with no clear D. V was clipped by 1 base and J by 7 bases, with 10 bases between them. The CDR3 runs to 13 residues. Germline loops: CDR1 SGHVS, CDR2 FQNEAQ. The chain's CDR3 is CASSLGTVVTQYF. CDR3 nucleotide sequence: TGTGCCAGCAGCTTAGGGACGGTAGTGACCCAGTACTTC.

This chain joins TRBV27 and TRBJ1-1; no reliable D call. With 2 bases removed from V and 0 bases from J, the gap between germline ends came to 4 bases. CDR3 size: 13 residues. The germline V gene has CDR1 MNHEY and CDR2 SMNVEV (reference sequence). The CDR3 DNA sequence: TGTGCCAGCAGTTTAGGGTTGAACACTGAAGCTTTCTTT. The encoded protein is CASSLGLNTEAFF.

The V gene is TRBV4-2, the J gene TRBJ2-3, with TRBD2 matching 8 bases. CDR1 and CDR2 (germline): LGHNA, YNFKEQ. This CDR3 is built from 18 residues. Losses at the gene ends were 3 bases for V and 2 bases for J; bases not matched to a gene: 13. CDR3 coding DNA: TGTGCCAGCAGCCAGTCACTCTCAGCTAGCGGGCCCACAGATACGCAGTATTTT. Translated: CASSQSLSASGPTDTQYF.

There are a few counts of this clone. The rearrangement uses TRBV7-9 and TRBJ2-1; D possibly corresponds to TRBD2 (6 bases). The germline CDR1 and CDR2 sequences are SEHNR and FQNEAQ (reference sequence). V was cut by 10 bases and J by 0 bases, with 22 bases left in between. There are 17 residues in the CDR3. CDR3 sequence: CATTGLEPSDSYNEQFF. The CDR3 DNA follows: TGTGCCACCACGGGACTGGAACCTTCCGACTCCTACAATGAGCAGTTCTTC. Filled out from reference TRBV7-9 and TRBJ2-1, the complete variable domain reads DTGVSQNPRHKITKRGQNVTFRCDPISEHNRLYWYRQTLGQGPEFLTYFQNEAQLEKSRLLSDRFSAERPKGSFSTLEIQRTEQGDSAMYLCATTGLEPSDSYNEQFFGPGTRLTVL.

This chain links TRBV2 with TRBJ2-5; perhaps TRBD2 as D (5 bases). The germline V gene has CDR1 SNHLY and CDR2 FYNNEI. The CDR3 is made up of 13 amino acids. With 5 bases removed from V and 3 bases from J, the gap between germline ends came to 10 bases. CDR3 in DNA: TGTGCCAGCAGTAAATCGCGGGAAGAGACCCAGTACTTC. Translated: CASSKSREETQYF. The whole variable domain, remainder taken from reference TRBV2 and TRBJ2-5, is EPEVTQTPSHQVTQMGQEVILRCVPISNHLYFYWYRQILGQKVEFLVSFYNNEISEKSEIFDDQFSVERPDGSNFTLKIRSTKLEDSAMYFCASSKSREETQYFGPGTRLLVL.

This clone was seen only a few times. This chain joins TRBV9 and TRBJ2-2, with 9 positions matching TRBD2. Germline assignment: CDR1 SGDLS and CDR2 YYNGEE. V gave up 0 bases and J gave up 7 bases; unmatched junction bases: 4. The CDR3 totals 15 residues. In DNA form, the CDR3 reads TGTGCCAGCAGCGTAGGGGGACTAGCAAGCGGGGAGCTGTTTTTT. Amino acids: CASSVGGLASGELFF.

Regarding this clone: A much larger clone is a single base away; this may be a read error. V and J are TRBV2 and TRBJ2-5; tentative D call: TRBD2 (6 bases). CDR1 is SNHLY and CDR2 is FYNNEI in the germline V gene. The CDR3 has 14 residues. Deletions cut 6 bases from V and 4 bases from J, with 15 bases between. CDR3 protein: CASRSRRAVETQYF. CDR3 DNA sequence: TGTGCCAGCAGAAGCAGGAGGGCCGTAGAGACCCAGTACTTC.